One and the same sample provided the 6 T cell receptor beta chains below, sequenced in a study of T cell clonality in common variable immunodeficiency. Profiling relied on immunoSEQ multiplex PCR, and the TCRdb table lists in-frame clones only, not all of them. The data show about 40,000 clones, with none appearing a single time. The sequencing input was peripheral blood mononuclear cells. The receptors shown here come from a person aged 18 to 75 in good health.

This clone was found many times. The CDR3 goes on 3 residues after the read ends, and that part is filled in from the germline J gene. The gene calls are TRBV2 and TRBJ1-3; D ambiguous. The CDR3 extends over 14 amino acids. The V end lost 0 bases, the J end lost 0 bases, and 3 bases lay between the germline ends. CDR1 and CDR2 (germline): SNHLY, FYNNEI. Partial CDR3 DNA: TGTGCCAGCAGTGAAGCAGGCTCTGGAAACACC. Translation: CASSEAGSGNT. The entire CDR3 sequence reads CASSEAGSGNTIYF.

This clone has at least ten counts. The sequenced fragment ends 3 residues before the CDR3 boundary, so the rest is inferred from the germline J gene. This chain joins TRBV20-1 and TRBJ1-5; possibly TRBD1 for D (5 bases). V lost 5 bases to trimming and J lost 7 bases, with 24 bases between them. The germline V gene encodes CDR1 DFQATT and CDR2 SNEGSKA (reference sequence). CDR3 size: 16 residues. The CDR3 sequence is CSARLLPLRANQPQHF. Incomplete CDR3 DNA: TGCAGTGCTCGATTGCTACCACTCAGGGCGAACCAGCCC.

This clone was observed many times. The CDR3 is cut off 3 residues early in the read; its end comes from the germline J gene. The chain couples TRBV20-1 to TRBJ2-1, with D maybe TRBD2 (6 bases). This CDR3 contains 16 residues. The germline CDR1 and CDR2 sequences are DFQATT and SNEGSKA (reference sequence). The V end lost 6 bases, the J end lost 4 bases, and 22 bases lay between the germline ends. The CDR3 reads CSAEKGTGGAYNEQFF. CDR3 bases read: TGCAGTGCAGAAAAAGGCACCGGGGGTGCTTACAATGAG.

Concerning this clone: The read is 3 residues too short to cover the CDR3 end, so that end is filled in from the germline J gene. This chain joins TRBV20-1 and TRBJ1-5; D gene ambiguous. V lost 0 bases, J lost 5 bases, and 17 bases lay in between. CDR1 is DFQATT and CDR2 is SNEGSKA in the germline V gene (reference sequence). This CDR3 has 16 amino acids. The CDR3 DNA, read in part, is TGCAGTGCTAGAGATTTTAGGGCCCCCGAGTATCAGCCC. Protein product: CSARDFRAPEYQP. The whole CDR3 protein is CSARDFRAPEYQPQHF.

This clone was recorded many times. The CDR3 end lies 3 residues beyond the end of the read and is filled in from the germline J gene. The chain links TRBV5-6 to TRBJ2-3, with TRBD2 matching 8 bases. V lost 5 bases to trimming and J lost 2 bases; unmatched junction nucleotides: 7. The CDR3 loop spans 15 amino acids. Germline V gene data show CDR1 as SGHDT and CDR2 as YYEEEE. The part of the CDR3 DNA that was read is TGTGCCAGCAGTTCCCCGGGGGGGTACACAGATACG. Translated, it gives CASSSPGGYTDT. The complete CDR3 sequence is CASSSPGGYTDTQYF.

The sample holds many counts of this clone. The CDR3 end is not reached by the read, which stops 3 residues before it; the germline J gene fills it in. The chain is built from TRBV7-2 and TRBJ1-6; no reliable D call. V was pared by 3 bases and J by 9 bases, with 15 bases between. Germline CDR1 SGHTA, CDR2 FQGNSA. CDR3 length equals 15 residues. The CDR3 sequence is CASSLLGGPSSPLHF. The CDR3 bases that were read are TGTGCCAGCAGCTTGTTAGGCGGTCCTAGTTCACCC.